Ten or more counts support the clone carrying this T cell receptor (beta chain). MiXCR was run by TCRdb on the 5' RACE reads, yielding one entry per CDR3 protein. The sample holds about 240,000 distinct CDR3 sequences, under 12% seen once. The record originates from a study of identical twins. The CDR3 sequence is 15 residues long. Per the germline V gene, CDR1 is LNHNV and CDR2 is YYDKDF (reference sequence). The V and J ends lost 0 bases and 7 bases, in that order; junction bases with no gene match: 9. Sequenced sample: memory T cells sorted from blood. The TCR was taken from a man aged 50 to 59 in good health. The gene calls are TRBV15 and TRBJ2-7; TRBD2 matches 7 bases. The CDR3 here is CATSRDLGGRGEQYF. The CDR3 DNA sequence: TGTGCCACCAGCAGAGATCTGGGCGGGAGAGGGGAGCAGTACTTC.